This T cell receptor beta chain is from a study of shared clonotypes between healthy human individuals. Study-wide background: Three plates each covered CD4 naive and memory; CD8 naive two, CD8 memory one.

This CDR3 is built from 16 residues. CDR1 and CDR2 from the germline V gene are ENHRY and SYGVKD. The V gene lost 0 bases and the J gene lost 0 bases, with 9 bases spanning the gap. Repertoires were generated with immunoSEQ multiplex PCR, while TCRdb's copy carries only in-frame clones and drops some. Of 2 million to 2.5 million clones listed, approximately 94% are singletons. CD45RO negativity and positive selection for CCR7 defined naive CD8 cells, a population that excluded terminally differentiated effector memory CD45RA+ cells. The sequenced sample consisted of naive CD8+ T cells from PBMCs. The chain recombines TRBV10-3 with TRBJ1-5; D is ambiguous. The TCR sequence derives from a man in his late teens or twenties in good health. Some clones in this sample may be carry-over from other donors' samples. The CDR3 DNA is TGTGCCATCAGTGAGTCTGAAGCCTATAGCAATCAGCCCCAGCATTTT. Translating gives CAISESEAYSNQPQHF.